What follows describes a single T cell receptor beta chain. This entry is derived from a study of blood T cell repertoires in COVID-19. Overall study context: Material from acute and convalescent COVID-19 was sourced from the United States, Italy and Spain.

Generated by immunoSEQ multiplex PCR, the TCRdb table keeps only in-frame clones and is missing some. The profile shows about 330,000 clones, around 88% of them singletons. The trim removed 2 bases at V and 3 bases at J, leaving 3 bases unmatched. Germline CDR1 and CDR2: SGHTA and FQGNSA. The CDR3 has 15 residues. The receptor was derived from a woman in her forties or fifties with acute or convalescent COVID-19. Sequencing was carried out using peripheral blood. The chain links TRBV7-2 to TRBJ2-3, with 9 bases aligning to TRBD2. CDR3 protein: CASSLRSGGTDTQYF. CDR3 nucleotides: TGTGCCAGCAGCTTAAGAAGCGGGGGGACAGATACGCAGTATTTT.